The T cell receptor (beta chain) under discussion was sequenced for a study of T cells expressing NK-cell markers. The study, taken as a whole, reports: The same clonotypes also predominated in the CD3+CD56-NKG2C+ fraction of a handful of donors.

Using the 5' RACE reads, TCRdb records one entry per CDR3 protein without DNA. The sample includes hundreds of thousands of distinct CDR3 sequences. The CDR3 covers 13 residues. CDR1 is LGHDT, CDR2 YNNKEL, per germline (reference sequence). Remarks on this clonotype: Its antigen is unknown.

The sample was blood T cells: a sorted CD56 or NKG2C T cell subset, CD4+ or CD8+ T cells, or bulk PBMC T cells (not recorded which). V and J are TRBV3-1 and TRBJ2-3. This receptor was obtained from a man aged 18-75 years in good health. CDR3: CASSQDRQATQYF.